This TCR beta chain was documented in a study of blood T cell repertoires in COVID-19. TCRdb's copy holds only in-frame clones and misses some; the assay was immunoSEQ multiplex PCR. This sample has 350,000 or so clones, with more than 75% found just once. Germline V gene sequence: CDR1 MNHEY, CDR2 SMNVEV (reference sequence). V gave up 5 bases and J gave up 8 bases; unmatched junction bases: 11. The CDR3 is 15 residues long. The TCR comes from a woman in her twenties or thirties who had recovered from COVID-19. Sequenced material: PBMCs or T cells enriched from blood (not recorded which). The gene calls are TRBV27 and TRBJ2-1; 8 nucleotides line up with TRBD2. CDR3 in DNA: TGTGCCAGCAGTCACCGGGGGGGCTTAGGGGATGAGCAGTTCTTC. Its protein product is CASSHRGGLGDEQFF.